The 27 T cell receptor beta chains presented below share a single source sample, sequenced in a study of shared clonotypes between healthy human individuals. Assay: immunoSEQ multiplex PCR; the TCRdb copy retains only in-frame clones and omits some. The sample contains 1,500,000 or so clones, roughly 97% of which appear only once. Sequencing used naive CD4+ T cells sorted from blood. The subset was: CD45RA+ positively selected. The receptors originated from a man younger than 40 in good health.

The V call is TRBV18, the J call TRBJ1-4, with D perhaps matching TRBD1 (5 bases). Between the trimmed V and J ends, which lost 3 bases and 7 bases, there was a span of 12 bases. This CDR3 comprises 14 residues. From germline, CDR1 is KGHSH and CDR2 LQKENI. CDR3 residues: CASSPEGRSEKLFF. The CDR3, as DNA: TGTGCCAGCTCACCGGAGGGGAGGAGTGAAAAACTGTTTTTT.

V gene TRBV5-1 combines with J gene TRBJ2-5, with 12 bases aligning to TRBD2. Germline CDR1 SGHRS, CDR2 YFSETQ. With V trimmed by 3 bases and J by 9 bases, 15 bases remained unmatched. The CDR3 is made up of 17 amino acids. The CDR3: CASSSSSGRAPFASQYF. The CDR3 DNA sequence: TGCGCCAGCAGCTCCTCTAGCGGGAGGGCGCCCTTCGCGTCCCAGTACTTC.

The chain recombines TRBV18 with TRBJ2-5; 7 nucleotides align to TRBD2. The CDR3 contains 13 residues. Per the germline V gene, CDR1 is KGHSH and CDR2 is LQKENI. Trimming took 6 bases from V and 5 from J; bases not matched to a gene: 6. DNA of the CDR3: TGTGCCAGCTCTCAGGGAGGGACGGAGACCCAGTACTTC. This encodes CASSQGGTETQYF.

The chain recombines TRBV6-1 with TRBJ2-2, with D perhaps matching TRBD1 (5 bases). Germline V gives CDR1 MNHNS, CDR2 SASEGT. The CDR3 length is 14 residues. The V end lost 8 bases, the J end lost 5 bases, and 15 bases lay between the germline ends. CDR3 sequence (DNA): TGTGCCAGCGATCGGGCAGGGCGAACCGGGGAGCTGTTTTTT. Translated: CASDRAGRTGELFF.

The chain carries TRBV6-4 and TRBJ2-7; D may be TRBD1 or TRBD2 (5 bases each). Trimming took 6 bases from V and 0 from J, leaving 15 bases between them. CDR1 and CDR2 from the germline V gene are MRHNA and SNTAGT. The CDR3 totals 15 residues. The CDR3: CASRGERESSYEQYF. The CDR3 DNA sequence: TGTGCCAGCAGGGGGGAGAGGGAAAGCTCCTACGAGCAGTACTTC.

V is TRBV28 and J is TRBJ2-2, with D unresolved. V lost 3 bases to trimming and J lost 3 bases, with 11 bases between them. The CDR3 length is 15 residues. The germline CDR1 and CDR2 sequences are MDHEN and SYDVKM. CDR3 protein: CASSFISMYTGELFF. DNA for the CDR3: TGTGCCAGCAGTTTCATTTCCATGTACACCGGGGAGCTGTTTTTT.

The rearrangement joins TRBV7-6 to TRBJ2-1; D ambiguous. The germline V and J ends were trimmed by 5 bases and 7 bases, with 24 bases remaining between them. Per the germline V gene, CDR1 is SGHVS and CDR2 is FNYEAQ. The CDR3 has 17 amino acids. The CDR3 bases are TGTGCCAGCAGCCTGCGAAGGGCGGTGGATCCCGGTAATGAGCAGTTCTTC. The encoded protein is CASSLRRAVDPGNEQFF.

The rearrangement joins TRBV6-6 to TRBJ1-1; a possible D gene is TRBD1 (6 bases). CDR1 is MNHNY, CDR2 SVGAGI, per germline (reference sequence). This CDR3 is 14 amino acids long. V lost 5 bases and J lost 1, with 11 bases in between. The CDR3 here is CASSTYRENTEAFF. The DNA for the CDR3 is TGTGCCAGCAGTACCTACAGGGAGAACACTGAAGCTTTCTTT.

The gene calls are TRBV6-6 and TRBJ2-7, with a weak D call TRBD1 (5 bases). Germline V gene data show CDR1 as MNHNY and CDR2 as SVGAGI (reference sequence). The CDR3 is 14 residues long. Trimming stripped 5 bases from V and 5 bases from J, with 16 bases between. CDR3 sequence reads: CASSAQVGVNEQYF. The CDR3 DNA follows: TGTGCCAGCAGTGCACAGGTTGGAGTTAACGAGCAGTACTTC.

The chain has TRBV28 and TRBJ1-1, with 11 bases that match TRBD1. Germline trimming cut 9 bases from V and 8 bases from J; bases unmatched to any gene: 8. CDR1 and CDR2 (germline): MDHEN, SYDVKM. The CDR3 loop spans 13 amino acids. The CDR3 protein is CASSRTGGFEAFF. CDR3 in DNA: TGTGCCAGTAGTCGGACAGGGGGCTTCGAAGCTTTCTTT.

The chain is built from TRBV7-2 and TRBJ2-5; 7 bases line up with TRBD2. Germline V CDR1 and CDR2: SGHTA, FQGNSA. Losses at the gene ends were 8 bases for V and 1 base for J; bases not matched to a gene: 10. This CDR3 is 15 amino acids long. CDR3 residues: CASPRKSGTQETQYF. The CDR3 bases are TGTGCCAGCCCACGGAAGAGCGGGACCCAAGAGACCCAGTACTTC.

The rearrangement uses TRBV2 and TRBJ2-5; 7 bases are shared with TRBD1. Germline trimming cut 5 bases from V and 4 bases from J; bases unmatched to any gene: 13. There are 16 residues in the CDR3. The V gene's germline CDR1 is SNHLY and CDR2 FYNNEI. CDR3: CASSPTLTGLGETQYF. CDR3 in DNA: TGTGCCAGCAGTCCTACCCTGACAGGGCTAGGAGAGACCCAGTACTTC.

This chain joins TRBV5-4 and TRBJ2-6; no firm D call. The CDR3 loop spans 15 amino acids. Germline V gene data show CDR1 as SGHNT and CDR2 as YYREEE (reference sequence). V shed 0 bases and J shed 3 bases, with 7 bases lying between them. For the CDR3, the DNA is TGTGCCAGCAGCTTGGTTCAGGTTGGGGCCAACGTCCTGACTTTC. Its translation: CASSLVQVGANVLTF.

The rearrangement uses TRBV29-1 and TRBJ2-7; a weak D match, TRBD1 (6 bases). CDR3 size: 13 residues. Per germline, CDR1 SQVTM and CDR2 ANQGSEA. V was trimmed by 4 bases and J by 11 bases, leaving 21 bases between them. CDR3 residues: CSVVETGPSGEYF. As DNA, the CDR3 is TGCAGCGTTGTGGAGACAGGCCCCTCTGGAGAGTACTTC.

The rearrangement joins TRBV5-6 to TRBJ2-7; D is unclear. CDR3 size: 15 residues. The V end lost 3 bases, the J end lost 0 bases, and 13 bases lay between the germline ends. Looked up from germline, CDR1 is SGHDT and CDR2 is YYEEEE. In nucleotides, the CDR3 is TGTGCCAGCAGCTACGCATACAAAAGCTCCTACGAGCAGTACTTC. It codes for CASSYAYKSSYEQYF.

The rearrangement joins TRBV9 to TRBJ2-1, with a tentative D call TRBD1 (6 bases). The CDR3 totals 14 residues. Germline assignment: CDR1 SGDLS and CDR2 YYNGEE. The ends were cut back, 7 bases at V and 4 bases at J, with 15 bases in the middle. The CDR3 here is CASGLGTSYNEQFF. CDR3 nucleotide sequence: TGTGCCAGCGGGTTAGGGACATCTTACAATGAGCAGTTCTTC. The complete variable domain, with remaining parts taken from reference TRBV9 and TRBJ2-1, reads DSGVTQTPKHLITATGQRVTLRCSPRSGDLSVYWYQQSLDQGLQFLIQYYNGEERAKGNILERFSAQQFPDLHSELNLSSLELGDSALYFCASGLGTSYNEQFFGPGTRLTVL.

The chain has TRBV9 and TRBJ2-5; 7 nucleotides line up with TRBD1. There are 14 residues in the CDR3. V shed 6 bases and J 5 bases; nucleotides not matched to a gene: 10. Germline lookup yields CDR1 SGDLS and CDR2 YYNGEE. The CDR3 region has the DNA TGTGCCAGCAACCCTAGGGGGCGCAGGGAGACCCAGTACTTC. It encodes CASNPRGRRETQYF.

The chain employs TRBV7-9 and TRBJ2-7; D ambiguous. Trimming removed 2 bases at V and 4 bases at J, with 9 bases between. CDR1 and CDR2 from the germline V gene are SEHNR and FQNEAQ (reference sequence). This CDR3 region has 13 residues. The CDR3 DNA is TGTGCCAGCAGCTTAACCGCGAATTACGAGCAGTACTTC. It yields the protein CASSLTANYEQYF.

This clone was detected only once. V gene TRBV18 combines with J gene TRBJ2-1, with D unresolved. V was pared by 2 bases and J by 8 bases, with 13 bases between. Looked up from germline, CDR1 is KGHSH and CDR2 is LQKENI. The CDR3 totals 14 residues. The CDR3 DNA reads TGTGCCAGCTCACCAATTGTGCCAATGCATGAGCAGTTCTTC. Amino acid sequence: CASSPIVPMHEQFF.

The chain couples TRBV27 to TRBJ2-3, with 13 bases identical to TRBD2. V trimming: 5 bases; J trimming: 4 bases; junction bases outside the gene matches: 3. The CDR3 covers 15 residues. CDR1 is MNHEY, CDR2 SMNVEV, per germline (reference sequence). CDR3 nucleotide sequence: TGTGCCAGCAGTCCAGGACTAGCGGGGGCAGATACGCAGTATTTT. This codes for CASSPGLAGADTQYF.

The chain employs TRBV29-1 and TRBJ2-1; 7 bases line up with TRBD2. V trimming: 2 bases; J trimming: 1 base; junction bases outside the gene matches: 11. Germline V gene data show CDR1 as SQVTM and CDR2 as ANQGSEA. The CDR3 is 17 residues long. Written as DNA, the CDR3 is TGCAGCGTTGAAAAGCGGGGTCCTAGGCTATCCTACAATGAGCAGTTCTTC. Residues: CSVEKRGPRLSYNEQFF.

The genes are TRBV19 and TRBJ2-1; 7 bases fit TRBD2. This CDR3 spans 17 amino acids. The ends lost 11 bases at V and 2 bases at J; junction bases unmatched: 18. Looked up from germline, CDR1 is LNHDA and CDR2 is SQIVND (reference sequence). The CDR3 DNA sequence: TGTGCCGCTTTCCCCGCGGGGCGGGAGTTCCCCTACAATGAGCAGTTCTTC. Residues: CAAFPAGREFPYNEQFF.

The rearrangement uses TRBV18 and TRBJ2-3; TRBD2 agrees at 9 bases. With 8 bases clipped from V and 2 bases from J, the junction kept 8 bases outside the gene matches. CDR1 and CDR2 (germline): KGHSH, LQKENI. The CDR3 consists of 15 residues. The CDR3, as DNA: TGTGCCAGCACCCCTCAGCGGGGGGCCACAGATACGCAGTATTTT. Its translation: CASTPQRGATDTQYF.

The chain couples TRBV29-1 to TRBJ2-2; possibly TRBD1 for D (5 bases). CDR1 is SQVTM, CDR2 ANQGSEA, per germline. The CDR3 sequence is 13 residues long. V was shortened by 7 bases and J by 0 bases, with 9 bases between the two germline ends. DNA of the CDR3: TGCAGCGCATCCAGGGCGAACACCGGGGAGCTGTTTTTT. As protein: CSASRANTGELFF.

The chain is built from TRBV28 and TRBJ2-1, with a tentative D call TRBD1 (5 bases). V shed 2 bases and J shed 2 bases, with 10 bases lying between them. This CDR3 comprises 15 residues. The germline gives CDR1 MDHEN, CDR2 SYDVKM. The CDR3 region has the DNA TGTGCCAGCAGTTTAGCTAAGGGGACCTACAATGAGCAGTTCTTC. Its translation is CASSLAKGTYNEQFF.

This chain uses TRBV28 with TRBJ2-7; no firm D call. V dropped 5 bases and J dropped 0 bases, with 11 bases sitting between them. Germline V gives CDR1 MDHEN, CDR2 SYDVKM. The CDR3 spans 14 residues. The CDR3 DNA reads as TGTGCCAGCAGTCCCTATAGGAGCTCCTACGAGCAGTACTTC. It is translated as CASSPYRSSYEQYF.

The rearrangement joins TRBV2 to TRBJ1-4; D gene unclear. Germline V gene data show CDR1 as SNHLY and CDR2 as FYNNEI. This CDR3 comprises 13 residues. Trimming took 8 bases from V and 1 from J, leaving 8 bases between them. CDR3 DNA: TGTGCCAGCGGACGGCGAACTAATGAAAAACTGTTTTTT. Its translation is CASGRRTNEKLFF.